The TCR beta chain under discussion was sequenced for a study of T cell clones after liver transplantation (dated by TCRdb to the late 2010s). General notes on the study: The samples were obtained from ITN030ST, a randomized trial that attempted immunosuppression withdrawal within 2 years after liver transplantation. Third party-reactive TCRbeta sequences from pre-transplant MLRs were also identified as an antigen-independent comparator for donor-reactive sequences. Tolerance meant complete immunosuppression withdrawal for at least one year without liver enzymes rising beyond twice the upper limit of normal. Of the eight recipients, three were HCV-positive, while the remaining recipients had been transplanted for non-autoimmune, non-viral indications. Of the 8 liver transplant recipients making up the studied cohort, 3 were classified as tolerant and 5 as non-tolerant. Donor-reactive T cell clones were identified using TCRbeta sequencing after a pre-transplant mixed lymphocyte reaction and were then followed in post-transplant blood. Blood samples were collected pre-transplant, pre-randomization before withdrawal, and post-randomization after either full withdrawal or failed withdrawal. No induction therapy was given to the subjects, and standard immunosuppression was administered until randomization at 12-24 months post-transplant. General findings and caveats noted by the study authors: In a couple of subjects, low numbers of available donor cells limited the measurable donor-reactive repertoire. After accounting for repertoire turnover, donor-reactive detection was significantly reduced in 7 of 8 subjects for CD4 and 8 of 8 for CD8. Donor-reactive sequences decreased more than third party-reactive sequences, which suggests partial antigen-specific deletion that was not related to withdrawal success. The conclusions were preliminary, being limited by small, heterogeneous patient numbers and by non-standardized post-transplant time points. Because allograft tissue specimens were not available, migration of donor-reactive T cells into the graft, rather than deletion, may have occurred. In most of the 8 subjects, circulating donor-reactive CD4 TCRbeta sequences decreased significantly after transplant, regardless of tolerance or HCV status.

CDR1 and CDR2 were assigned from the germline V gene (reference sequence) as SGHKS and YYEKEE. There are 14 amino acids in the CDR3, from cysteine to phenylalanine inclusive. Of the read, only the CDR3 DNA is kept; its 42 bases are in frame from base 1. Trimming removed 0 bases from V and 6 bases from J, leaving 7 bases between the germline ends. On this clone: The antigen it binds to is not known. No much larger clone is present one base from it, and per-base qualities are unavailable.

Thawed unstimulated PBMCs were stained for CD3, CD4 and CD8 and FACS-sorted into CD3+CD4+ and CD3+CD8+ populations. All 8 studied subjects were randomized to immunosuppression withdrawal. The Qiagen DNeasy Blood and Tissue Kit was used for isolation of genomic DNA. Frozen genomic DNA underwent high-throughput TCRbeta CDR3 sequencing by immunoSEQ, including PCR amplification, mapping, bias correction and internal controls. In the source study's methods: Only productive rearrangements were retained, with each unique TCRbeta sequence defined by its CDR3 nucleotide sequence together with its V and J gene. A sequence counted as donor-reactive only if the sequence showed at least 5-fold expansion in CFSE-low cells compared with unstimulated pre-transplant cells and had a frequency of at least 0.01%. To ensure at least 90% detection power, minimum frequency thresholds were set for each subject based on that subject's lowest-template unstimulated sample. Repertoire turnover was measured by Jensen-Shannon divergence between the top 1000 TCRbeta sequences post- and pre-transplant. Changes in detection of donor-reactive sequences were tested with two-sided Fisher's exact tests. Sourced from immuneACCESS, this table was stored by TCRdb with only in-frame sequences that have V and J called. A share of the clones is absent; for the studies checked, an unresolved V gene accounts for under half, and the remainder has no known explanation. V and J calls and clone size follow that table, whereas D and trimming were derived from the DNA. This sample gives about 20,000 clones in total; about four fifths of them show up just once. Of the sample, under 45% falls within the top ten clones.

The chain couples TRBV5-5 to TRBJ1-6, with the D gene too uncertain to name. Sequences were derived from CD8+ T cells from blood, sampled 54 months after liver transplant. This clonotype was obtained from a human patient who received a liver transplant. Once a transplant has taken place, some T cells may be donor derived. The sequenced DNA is TGTGCCAGCAGCTTGGAGGGATTTAATTCACCCCTCCACTTT. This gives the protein CASSLEGFNSPLHF.